These 26 T cell receptor beta chains originate from one sample sequenced in a study of blood T cell repertoires in COVID-19. Sequencing was performed with immunoSEQ multiplex PCR; in TCRdb, only in-frame clones are kept and a portion is missing. The data hold 150,000 to 200,000 clones, with 75% to 90% observed a single time. The sample consisted of peripheral blood. These receptors originate from a man aged 65 to 85 with active or convalescent COVID-19.

The J gene is TRBJ1-1, the V gene TRBV5-5; no firm D call. The germline CDR1 and CDR2 sequences are SGHKS and YYEKEE (reference sequence). V lost 2 bases to trimming and J lost 2 bases, with 13 bases between them. The CDR3 totals 15 residues. The CDR3 here is CASSLLTLSNTEAFF. Written as DNA, the CDR3 is TGTGCCAGCAGCTTACTGACACTGTCAAACACTGAAGCTTTCTTT.

This clone has a handful of counts. The gene calls are TRBV6-2 or TRBV6-3 and TRBJ2-7; D is undetermined. The CDR3 runs 11 residues. The germline V gene encodes CDR1 MNHEY and CDR2 SVGEGT. Trimming removed 6 bases at V and 6 bases at J, with 9 bases between. In DNA, the CDR3 is TGTGCCAGCAGCCCGAGTGGCGAGCAGTACTTC. Translation gives CASSPSGEQYF.

The chain links TRBV2 to TRBJ2-5; the D gene is possibly TRBD1 (5 bases). Trimming shortened V by 7 bases and J by 2 bases, and 11 bases separated the two germline ends. CDR1 is SNHLY, CDR2 FYNNEI, per germline. This CDR3 is built from 13 residues. The DNA of the CDR3 is TGTGCCAGCACTTCAGGGCTTCAAGAGACCCAGTACTTC. Amino acid sequence: CASTSGLQETQYF.

The V gene is TRBV4-1, the J gene TRBJ2-7, with a weak D call TRBD1 (5 bases). The V gene lost 4 bases and the J gene lost 9 bases, with 16 bases spanning the gap. The CDR3 extends over 13 amino acids. Per the germline V gene, CDR1 is MGHRA and CDR2 is YSYEKL. In nucleotides, the CDR3 is TGCGCCAGCAGCCCACCGCAGAACAGGTGGCAGTACTTC. Translated: CASSPPQNRWQYF.

J is TRBJ1-5 and V is TRBV18; TRBD1 aligns across 7 bases. CDR3 length: 14 amino acids. Germline trimming cut 3 bases from V and 6 bases from J; bases unmatched to any gene: 5. Germline V gene lookup returns CDR1 KGHSH and CDR2 LQKENI. The chain's CDR3 is CASSPQGVGQPQHF. CDR3 DNA: TGTGCCAGCTCACCCCAGGGGGTAGGTCAGCCCCAGCATTTT.

The V gene is TRBV19, the J gene TRBJ1-6; a weak D match, TRBD1 (6 bases). From germline, CDR1 is LNHDA and CDR2 SQIVND (reference sequence). This CDR3 has 14 residues. The V end lost 3 bases, the J end lost 9 bases, and 12 bases lay between the germline ends. The CDR3 region is CASSIGVGGSPLHF. The CDR3 coding sequence is TGTGCCAGTAGTATCGGGGTAGGGGGTTCACCCCTCCACTTT. The variable domain in full, completed from reference TRBV19 and TRBJ1-6, reads DGGITQSPKYLFRKEGQNVTLSCEQNLNHDAMYWYRQDPGQGLRLIYYSQIVNDFQKGDIAEGYSVSREKKESFPLTVTSAQKNPTAFYLCASSIGVGGSPLHFGNGTRLTVT.

The J gene is TRBJ2-7, the V gene TRBV5-5; 9 nucleotides match TRBD2. This CDR3 region has 15 residues. The germline V gene has CDR1 SGHKS and CDR2 YYEKEE (reference sequence). V lost 3 bases and J lost 1; bases outside the gene matches: 5. CDR3 nucleotide sequence: TGTGCCAGCAGCTATATCGCGGGGGGGTCCTACGAGCAGTACTTC. It is translated as CASSYIAGGSYEQYF.

As for this clone: Compared with germline, one end of the junction differs, possibly owing to a read error. The rearrangement links TRBV7-7 to TRBJ2-7; 7 nucleotides match TRBD1. The CDR3 runs 16 residues. Per the germline V gene, CDR1 is SSHAT and CDR2 is FNYEAQ (reference sequence). This CDR3 reads CASSRITGVRNYEQYF. The CDR3 region has the DNA TGTGCTAGCAGCCGGATTACAGGGGTCAGGAACTACGAGCAGTACTTC.

This sequence joins TRBV12-3 or TRBV12-4 and TRBJ1-6; 7 bases line up with TRBD1. The CDR3 has 13 amino acids. Trimming removed 7 bases from V and 13 bases from J; junction bases left unmatched: 10. CDR3: CASNRDRTGPLHF. CDR3 coding DNA: TGTGCCAGCAATCGTGATCGGACAGGTCCCCTCCACTTT.

This sequence joins TRBV23-1 and TRBJ2-1; 15 bases align to TRBD2. TRBV23-1 is given ORF status, its function remaining uncertain. V lost 5 bases to trimming and J lost 10 bases; unmatched junction nucleotides: 6. The CDR3 is made up of 15 amino acids. DNA of the CDR3: TGCGCCAGCAGTGGACTAGCGGGGGGGCTGGGCGAGCAGTTCTTC. It codes for CASSGLAGGLGEQFF.

The CDR3 DNA sequence: TGCGCCAGCAGGGATAGGGGCCCGGACGCTGAAGCTTTCTTT. It yields the protein CASRDRGPDAEAFF. V is TRBV10-1 and J is TRBJ1-1; tentatively, D is TRBD1 (5 bases). Looked up from germline, CDR1 is WNHNN and CDR2 is SYGVQD (reference sequence). This CDR3 has 14 residues. V lost 6 bases and J lost 6, with 17 bases in between.

This sequence joins TRBV2 and TRBJ2-2; D is possibly TRBD1 (6 bases). This CDR3 is built from 13 residues. Germline-derived CDR1 and CDR2 are SNHLY and FYNNEI. Trimming pared 8 bases from V and 5 bases from J, leaving 12 bases between. CDR3 loop: CASQLGATGELFF. The CDR3 bases are TGTGCCAGCCAGTTGGGGGCGACCGGGGAGCTGTTTTTT.

The chain employs TRBV28 and TRBJ1-4, with unresolved D. V lost 6 bases, J lost 3 bases, and 17 bases lay in between. The germline V gene encodes CDR1 MDHEN and CDR2 SYDVKM. This CDR3 is built from 16 residues. The DNA for the CDR3 is TGTGCCAGCAGCCCTACCCCGCCGGTGGCTAATGAAAAACTGTTTTTT. Translation gives CASSPTPPVANEKLFF.

This clone was seen a handful of times. This chain links TRBV18 with TRBJ1-1; D might be TRBD1 (6 bases). This CDR3 has 15 residues. V lost 3 bases to trimming and J lost 1 base, with 12 bases between them. Germline V gene sequence: CDR1 KGHSH, CDR2 LQKENI. CDR3 DNA: TGTGCCAGCTCACCCCTCCAGGGACAGAACACTGAAGCTTTCTTT. Residues: CASSPLQGQNTEAFF.

This chain uses TRBV5-5 with TRBJ1-1, with 8 bases lining up with TRBD1. Germline V lookup: CDR1 SGHKS, CDR2 YYEKEE (reference sequence). Trimming took 1 base from V and 4 from J; bases not matched to a gene: 3. There are 14 residues in the CDR3. This CDR3 reads CASSLFTGGTEAFF. The CDR3 region has the DNA TGTGCCAGCAGCTTGTTTACAGGGGGCACTGAAGCTTTCTTT. The whole variable domain, remainder taken from reference TRBV5-5 and TRBJ1-1, is DAGVTQSPTHLIKTRGQQVTLRCSPISGHKSVSWYQQVLGQGPQFIFQYYEKEERGRGNFPDRFSARQFPNYSSELNVNALLLGDSALYLCASSLFTGGTEAFFGQGTRLTVV.

The rearrangement uses TRBV12-2 and TRBJ2-2; the table calls TRBD2, which could not be checked here. TRBV12-2 is tagged as a pseudogene. This CDR3 has 19 amino acids. CDR3 sequence (DNA): TGTGCAAGTCGCTTAGATAGACTCCCAGGGCGGGAGAACTACGGGGAGCTGTTTTTT. As protein: CASRLDRLPGRENYGELFF.

The chain has TRBV6-5 and TRBJ2-1, with 10 bases lining up with TRBD2. This CDR3 is 15 amino acids long. Trimming cost V 2 bases and J 8 bases; bases outside gene matches: 6. CDR1 MNHEY and CDR2 SVGAGI come from the germline V gene. This CDR3 is CASSYLPSGSYEQFF. In nucleotides, the CDR3 is TGTGCCAGCAGTTACCTGCCTAGCGGGAGCTATGAGCAGTTCTTC.

The chain employs TRBV4-3 and TRBJ2-1; possibly TRBD2 for D (6 bases). Germline loops: CDR1 LGHNA, CDR2 YSLEER. Trimming cost V 1 base and J 2 bases, with 15 bases left between them. This CDR3 comprises 17 residues. CDR3 DNA: TGCGCCAGCAGCCAAGTACCCGGGGGTTTTGCCTACAATGAGCAGTTCTTC. This translates into CASSQVPGGFAYNEQFF.

This rearrangement joins TRBV4-1 to TRBJ1-4, with D possibly TRBD1 on 6 matching bases. Per germline, CDR1 MGHRA and CDR2 YSYEKL. Trimming removed 0 bases at V and 7 bases at J, with 18 bases between. This CDR3 spans 17 amino acids. CDR3: CASSQDNAGARSEKLFF. In DNA, the CDR3 is TGCGCCAGCAGCCAAGATAACGCGGGGGCCCGGAGTGAAAAACTGTTTTTT.

The rearrangement joins TRBV6-5 to TRBJ1-3, with D maybe TRBD1 (5 bases). Trimming left V 4 bases short and J 0 bases short, with 13 bases between. This CDR3 contains 16 residues. CDR1 is MNHEY and CDR2 is SVGAGI in the germline V gene. CDR3 DNA: TGTGCCAGCAGTTTGGGAGGGGTTCACTCTGGAAACACCATATATTTT. This gives the protein CASSLGGVHSGNTIYF.

V and J are TRBV7-8 and TRBJ2-2, with 7 bases matching TRBD1. This CDR3 spans 15 amino acids. The V gene end was trimmed by 5 bases and the J gene end by 4 bases; junction bases not matched to a gene: 7. Germline V gene lookup returns CDR1 SGHVS and CDR2 FQNEAQ. The CDR3 DNA follows: TGTGCCAGCAGCGTAGTAGGGGGCTTCACCGGGGAGCTGTTTTTT. It codes for CASSVVGGFTGELFF.

This rearrangement joins TRBV30 to TRBJ2-7; weak D call: TRBD2 (7 bases). The CDR3 length is 14 residues. The germline gives CDR1 GTSNPN, CDR2 SVGIG (reference sequence). V lost 1 base to trimming and J lost 3 bases, with 13 bases between them. The CDR3 is CAWSGGGRGYEQYF. In DNA form, the CDR3 reads TGTGCCTGGAGTGGGGGGGGGCGCGGCTACGAGCAGTACTTC.

The genes are TRBV7-9 and TRBJ2-5; 9 bases are a match to TRBD1. CDR3 length: 15 amino acids. From germline, CDR1 is SEHNR and CDR2 FQNEAQ (reference sequence). J gave up 4 bases and V 5 bases, and 8 bases lay outside the gene matches. The CDR3 loop reads CASSPGQGNRETQYF. CDR3 coding DNA: TGTGCCAGCAGCCCAGGACAGGGGAATCGAGAGACCCAGTACTTC.

The chain employs TRBV4-3 and TRBJ1-4; no firm D call. Germline V gene data show CDR1 as LGHNA and CDR2 as YSLEER. Trimming cost V 0 bases and J 7 bases, with 18 bases left between them. This CDR3 has 17 amino acids. The CDR3 bases are TGCGCCAGCAGCCAAGAGCGGGGATCGGAAATAGGTGAAAAACTGTTTTTT. This codes for CASSQERGSEIGEKLFF.

J is TRBJ2-5 and V is TRBV24-1; TRBD1 matches at 10 bases. This CDR3 has 17 amino acids. The ends lost 3 bases at V and 4 bases at J; junction bases unmatched: 10. Looked up from germline, CDR1 is KGHDR and CDR2 is SFDVKD. CDR3 bases: TGTGCCACCAGTGATCCACAAGGGACAGGGGTGGGAGAGACCCAGTACTTC. Its translation: CATSDPQGTGVGETQYF.

This clone showed up just a few times. The V call is TRBV10-3, the J call TRBJ2-7; possible D gene TRBD2, 6 bases. The CDR3 contains 13 residues. The germline gives CDR1 ENHRY, CDR2 SYGVKD. V shed 8 bases and J shed 1 base, with 12 bases lying between them. CDR3 sequence: CAIAAGSSYEQYF. The CDR3 DNA follows: TGTGCCATCGCTGCGGGGTCATCCTACGAGCAGTACTTC.